The 18 T cell receptor beta chains below all came from one sample that was sequenced in a study of OX40 agonist ivuxolimab in advanced cancers. Produced via immunoSEQ multiplex PCR; TCRdb's table is partial and in-frame only. The sample includes more than 75,000 clones, 86% seen only once; the top ten take about 0.89%. Sample: CD4+ or CD8+ T cells sorted from blood, taken in a trial of the OX40 agonist ivuxolimab. Receptor source: an adult with an advanced solid tumor such as melanoma, head and neck, liver or kidney cancer.

The chain is built from TRBV6-1 and TRBJ2-6; D might be TRBD2 (5 bases). CDR3 size: 15 residues. V lost 7 bases to trimming and J lost 0 bases, with 10 bases between them. Germline V gives CDR1 MNHNS, CDR2 SASEGT. The CDR3 reads CASIGRGSGANVLTF. The CDR3 bases are TGTGCCAGCATTGGTCGGGGCTCTGGGGCCAACGTCCTGACTTTC.

The chain uses TRBV5-6 and TRBJ1-1; TRBD1 aligns across 7 bases. The germline V gene encodes CDR1 SGHDT and CDR2 YYEEEE. V lost 1 base and J lost 7; bases outside the gene matches: 7. The CDR3 is made up of 14 amino acids. CDR3 nucleotides: TGTGCCAGCAGCTTGTTGGGACAGCCTTATGAAGCTTTCTTT. This encodes CASSLLGQPYEAFF. The full variable domain, in which reference TRBV5-6 and TRBJ1-1 provide the parts outside the CDR3, is DAGVTQSPTHLIKTRGQQVTLRCSPKSGHDTVSWYQQALGQGPQFIFQYYEEEERQRGNFPDRFSGHQFPNYSSELNVNALLLGDSALYLCASSLLGQPYEAFFGQGTRLTVV.

There are a few counts of this clone. The gene calls are TRBV14 and TRBJ2-1; TRBD2 might be the D (5 bases). The germline gives CDR1 SGHDN, CDR2 FVKESK. The CDR3 extends over 13 amino acids. V gave up 4 bases and J gave up 10 bases, with 14 bases separating them. This CDR3 reads CASSRTQTGEQFF. CDR3 coding DNA: TGTGCCAGCAGCCGTACCCAGACGGGAGAGCAGTTCTTC.

This rearrangement joins TRBV25-1 to TRBJ2-5; D is perhaps TRBD1 or TRBD2 (5 bases each). CDR1 and CDR2 (germline): MGHDK, SYGVNS. V shed 8 bases and J shed 4 bases, with 20 bases lying between them. This CDR3 has 15 amino acids. In nucleotides, the CDR3 is TGTGCCAGCCCTGAGGGGATAGTCCGGGGAGAGACCCAGTACTTC. Protein product: CASPEGIVRGETQYF.

The chain uses TRBV6-5 and TRBJ1-5, with D perhaps matching TRBD1 (5 bases). The CDR3 loop spans 13 amino acids. CDR1 is MNHEY and CDR2 is SVGAGI in the germline V gene. V was cut by 0 bases and J by 9 bases, with 9 bases left in between. The CDR3 reads CASSYSGDGPQHF. CDR3 DNA sequence: TGTGCCAGCAGTTACTCCGGGGACGGGCCCCAGCATTTT.

The J gene is TRBJ1-5, the V gene TRBV30, with 8 bases fitting TRBD1. CDR1 and CDR2 from the germline V gene are GTSNPN and SVGIG (reference sequence). The V segment lost 4 bases and the J segment 4 bases; nucleotides outside the gene matches: 6. The CDR3 consists of 14 residues. The CDR3 sequence is CAWMSRGPNQPQHF. For the CDR3, the DNA is TGTGCCTGGATGAGCAGGGGGCCTAATCAGCCCCAGCATTTT. Using reference TRBV30 and TRBJ1-5 for the parts outside the CDR3, the full variable domain is SQTIHQWPATLVQPVGSPLSLECTVEGTSNPNLYWYRQAAGRGLQLLFYSVGIGQISSEVPQNLSASRPQDRQFILSSKKLLLSDSGFYLCAWMSRGPNQPQHFGDGTRLSIL.

The rearrangement links TRBV6-6 to TRBJ1-3; D is possibly TRBD1 (5 bases). V was pared by 7 bases and J by 4 bases, with 8 bases between. This CDR3 spans 12 amino acids. The germline gives CDR1 MNHNY, CDR2 SVGAGI (reference sequence). CDR3 in amino acids: CASNKGGNTIYF. DNA of the CDR3: TGTGCCAGCAATAAGGGGGGAAACACCATATATTTT.

This clone came up a few times. This chain joins TRBV27 and TRBJ2-7; D might be TRBD2 (6 bases). Per germline, CDR1 MNHEY and CDR2 SMNVEV (reference sequence). The length of the CDR3 is 12 residues. The CDR3 sequence is CAAGRTTYEQYF. In nucleotides, the CDR3 is TGTGCTGCGGGACGGACTACCTACGAGCAGTACTTC.

The genes are TRBV2 and TRBJ2-7; 9 nucleotides align to TRBD1. This CDR3 is built from 14 residues. The V and J ends lost 7 bases and 4 bases, in that order; junction bases with no gene match: 8. CDR1 and CDR2 (germline): SNHLY, FYNNEI. CDR3 DNA: TGTGCCAGCAAAAATGGACAGGGGAGTTACGAGCAGTACTTC. Translation: CASKNGQGSYEQYF.

The chain recombines TRBV2 with TRBJ2-5; D uncertain. V was shortened by 6 bases and J by 4 bases, with 12 bases between the two germline ends. The V gene's germline CDR1 is SNHLY and CDR2 FYNNEI. The CDR3 totals 13 residues. CDR3 DNA: TGTGCCAGCAGCGGGCAGGTGGGAGAGACCCAGTACTTC. It codes for CASSGQVGETQYF.

The chain uses TRBV6-1 and TRBJ2-1; D is undetermined. This CDR3 has 14 residues. Germline V lookup: CDR1 MNHNS, CDR2 SASEGT. The V gene lost 6 bases and the J gene lost 4 bases, with 13 bases spanning the gap. This CDR3 is CASRGGIAYNEQFF. The CDR3 DNA sequence: TGTGCCAGCAGGGGTGGGATAGCTTACAATGAGCAGTTCTTC.

The chain uses TRBV5-6 and TRBJ1-5; the match to TRBD1 covers 7 bases. V shed 1 base and J 3 bases; nucleotides not matched to a gene: 1. Germline CDR1 is SGHDT and CDR2 is YYEEEE. CDR3 length: 14 amino acids. CDR3 region: CASSLTGDNQPQHF. The CDR3 coding sequence is TGTGCCAGCAGCTTGACAGGGGACAATCAGCCCCAGCATTTT.

The chain is built from TRBV5-4 and TRBJ1-2; D gene ambiguous. CDR1 and CDR2 from the germline V gene are SGHNT and YYREEE (reference sequence). V was clipped by 7 bases and J by 2 bases, with 15 bases between them. The CDR3 has 14 amino acids. The CDR3 here is CASHEDWENYGYTF. DNA for the CDR3: TGTGCCAGCCACGAGGACTGGGAAAACTATGGCTACACCTTC.

This sequence joins TRBV19 and TRBJ2-3; the match to TRBD2 covers 9 bases. Per germline, CDR1 LNHDA and CDR2 SQIVND (reference sequence). The V and J ends lost 5 bases and 5 bases, in that order; junction bases with no gene match: 14. The CDR3 has 17 residues. CDR3 amino acids: CASSYQMAGGLGDTQYF. CDR3 DNA: TGTGCCAGTAGTTACCAGATGGCGGGAGGGCTAGGAGATACGCAGTATTTT. Variable domain in full (rest from reference TRBV19 and TRBJ2-3): DGGITQSPKYLFRKEGQNVTLSCEQNLNHDAMYWYRQDPGQGLRLIYYSQIVNDFQKGDIAEGYSVSREKKESFPLTVTSAQKNPTAFYLCASSYQMAGGLGDTQYFGPGTRLTVL.

The sample holds a few counts of this clone. The chain couples TRBV30 to TRBJ2-3, with D possibly being TRBD2 (6 bases). The V end was cut by 0 bases, the J end by 2 bases, with 21 bases between. The CDR3 sequence is 18 residues long. Germline lookup yields CDR1 GTSNPN and CDR2 SVGIG (reference sequence). CDR3 in DNA: TGTGCCTGGAGTGTAGGGTGGCGGAGGGCCATTGCCACAGATACGCAGTATTTT. This sequence encodes CAWSVGWRRAIATDTQYF.

The genes are TRBV15 and TRBJ2-1, with a weak D call TRBD2 (5 bases). CDR1 and CDR2 (germline): LNHNV, YYDKDF (reference sequence). Deletions cut 0 bases from V and 8 bases from J, with 14 bases between. The CDR3 consists of 15 residues. DNA of the CDR3: TGTGCCACCAGCAGAGATCGAGTCTACGGGGATGAGCAGTTCTTC. It yields the protein CATSRDRVYGDEQFF.

The rearrangement uses TRBV30 and TRBJ2-7; no firm D call. Looked up from germline, CDR1 is GTSNPN and CDR2 is SVGIG (reference sequence). This CDR3 has 11 residues. The ends were cut back, 4 bases at V and 5 bases at J, with 9 bases in the middle. The CDR3 here is CAWKVGNEQYF. CDR3 nucleotides: TGTGCCTGGAAGGTAGGAAACGAGCAGTACTTC.

J is TRBJ2-1 and V is TRBV5-4; 8 bases match TRBD2. Trimming at V came to 4 bases and at J to 6 bases, leaving 9 bases not matched to a gene. Germline CDR1 is SGHNT and CDR2 is YYREEE (reference sequence). CDR3 length: 15 amino acids. Here the CDR3 DNA reads TGTGCCAGCAGCCCGGGGGGGGGCGAGCTCAATGAGCAGTTCTTC. Translated: CASSPGGGELNEQFF. Full variable domain (missing parts from reference TRBV5-4 and TRBJ2-1): ETGVTQSPTHLIKTRGQQVTLRCSSQSGHNTVSWYQQALGQGPQFIFQYYREEENGRGNFPPRFSGLQFPNYSSELNVNALELDDSALYLCASSPGGGELNEQFFGPGTRLTVL.